A selection of T cell receptor beta chains follows, all from one sample in a study of CD8 T cells in ankylosing spondylitis. TCRdb processed the 5' RACE reads anew with MiXCR; each CDR3 protein has one entry. The repertoire consists of fewer than 550,000 distinct CDR3 sequences, with approximately 5.3% occurring once and the leading ten covering around 3.4%. What was sequenced was blood, either unsorted or a sorted T cell fraction (not recorded which). The receptors stem from a male donor with ankylosing spondylitis. Each CDR3 is given with its conserved first and last residue.

j_call cdr3_length v_call cdr3_aa
TRBJ2-3 17 TRBV2 CASSESLFAEGRLRQYF
TRBJ1-5 15 TRBV5-1 CASSLNGFSNQPQHF
TRBJ1-1 13 TRBV12-3/TRBV12-4 CASSFVEKSEAFF
TRBJ2-1 15 TRBV9 CASSGLAGGRNEQFF
TRBJ2-2 16 TRBV7-9 CASSFTGTSAFGELFF
TRBJ2-3 15 TRBV12-3/TRBV12-4 CASSFHVGSTDTQYF
TRBJ2-1 13 TRBV10-3 CAISDEVPGRKFF
TRBJ2-2 15 TRBV5-1 CASSPRPPNTGELFF
TRBJ2-3 19 TRBV12-3/TRBV12-4 CASCLPPSTGRGHTDTQYF
TRBJ1-5 15 TRBV12-3/TRBV12-4 CASSLQTLGNQPQHF
TRBJ2-7 13 TRBV5-1 CASSFFGHSEQYF
TRBJ1-1 18 TRBV4-3 CASSQDPEGPELNTEAFF
TRBJ1-6 14 TRBV12-3/TRBV12-4 CASRGGEYTSPLHF
TRBJ2-1 16 TRBV9 CASSRVGQSSYNEQFF
TRBJ2-5 12 TRBV20-1 CSASRAQETQYF
TRBJ1-5 12 TRBV20-1 CSARRLNQPQHF
TRBJ2-4 16 TRBV7-8 CASSLEGPLAKNIQYF
TRBJ2-7 12 TRBV18 CASSERGHEQYF
TRBJ2-3 15 TRBV27 CASSPLGSATDTQYF
TRBJ2-7 15 TRBV28 CASRDGQGSSYEQYF
TRBJ2-7 15 TRBV5-1 CASSLASGGYYEQYF
TRBJ1-2 13 TRBV7-9 CASSSGPLYGYTF
TRBJ2-1 14 TRBV11-3 CASSPDTGNNEQFF
TRBJ2-7 14 TRBV28 CASRRDRDTYEQYF
TRBJ1-1 15 TRBV5-1 CASSLARQGAGEAFF
TRBJ2-7 12 TRBV10-3 CAISLTGYEQYF
TRBJ2-7 14 TRBV7-2 CASNLQTGTYEQYF
TRBJ1-1 12 TRBV29-1 CSVGEIGREAFF
TRBJ1-2 14 TRBV5-6 CASSFRGAHYGYTF
TRBJ2-3 15 TRBV29-1 CSVETRQVSLDTQYF
TRBJ1-1 14 TRBV5-1 CASSFTRVGTEAFF
TRBJ2-7 18 TRBV20-1 CSARDDFGLAGGNYEQYF
TRBJ2-5 13 TRBV20-1 CSAKAAYQETQYF
TRBJ1-5 16 TRBV28 CASSLWGTGGNQPQHF
TRBJ2-3 16 TRBV15 CATSRGGGAGTDTQYF
TRBJ1-6 13 TRBV5-6 CASSSYGGSPLHF
TRBJ2-1 18 TRBV7-6 CASSQRLAGPNSYNEQFF
TRBJ2-1 12 TRBV7-9 CASRIRSKEQFF
TRBJ2-7 16 TRBV7-9 CASSHPVGQGTYEQYF